This TCR beta chain is from a study of T cell repertoires in cytomegalovirus infection. Study details: Public TCR beta signatures indicated both CMV infection and matching HLA type.

This clonotype occurred many times. No antigen is known for it. Study-level results: Ex vivo, HLA-C-restricted CMV-specific TCR beta clonotypes prevailed over the rest of the response.

Germline values: CDR1 SGHTA, CDR2 FQGNSA. This CDR3 is 15 amino acids long. Deletions cut 3 bases from V and 0 bases from J, with 11 bases between. MiXCR, run by TCRdb on the reads, gives a single entry per CDR3 protein. The sample records under 200,000 distinct CDR3 sequences, roughly 9.8% being singletons. The gene calls are TRBV7-2 and TRBJ1-1; D is possibly TRBD1 (5 bases). This TCR came from a human donor in good health (CMV status not recorded). Some clones in this sample may be carry-over from other donors' samples. The source material was PBMCs. CDR3 in amino acids: CASSFFGGMNTEAFF. CDR3 bases: TGTGCCAGCAGCTTTTTCGGGGGAATGAACACTGAAGCTTTCTTT.